Below are 28 T cell receptor beta chains sequenced from a single sample in a study of blood T cell repertoires in COVID-19. Produced via immunoSEQ multiplex PCR; TCRdb's table is partial and in-frame only. The data contain 150,000 to 200,000 clones, 85% to 90% of them singletons. Source material: peripheral blood. These receptor sequences come from a man aged 45-65 years with acute or convalescent COVID-19.

In its sample, this clone was seen once. The genes are TRBV5-1 and TRBJ2-1; D possibly corresponds to TRBD2 (5 bases). This CDR3 is built from 16 residues. The germline V gene encodes CDR1 SGHRS and CDR2 YFSETQ. V lost 0 bases to trimming and J lost 0 bases, with 10 bases between them. CDR3 region: CASSLGAGSSYNEQFF. CDR3 in DNA: TGCGCCAGCAGCTTGGGGGCGGGCAGCTCCTACAATGAGCAGTTCTTC.

This chain joins TRBV5-1 and TRBJ2-7; 11 nucleotides match TRBD2. Germline assignment: CDR1 SGHRS and CDR2 YFSETQ. The J segment lost 2 bases and the V segment lost 0 bases, leaving 13 bases of the junction unmatched. CDR3 length: 19 residues. The CDR3 reads CASSLAALAGGDAAYEQYV. The CDR3 DNA sequence: TGCGCCAGCAGCTTGGCAGCTCTAGCGGGGGGCGATGCCGCCTACGAGCAGTACGTC.

DNA for the CDR3: TGTGCCAGCAGCCAAGATCTATCGGGAGCGGGAAAACTGTTTTTT. Translated: CASSQDLSGAGKLFF. The chain combines TRBV3-1 (or the pseudogene TRBV3-2) with TRBJ1-4; no clear D. V lost 0 bases and J 10 bases, leaving 15 bases between the germline ends. The CDR3 totals 15 residues. Germline-derived CDR1 and CDR2 are LGHDT and YNNKEL (reference sequence).

V and J are TRBV9 and TRBJ1-1; TRBD1 matches at 10 bases. Per the germline V gene, CDR1 is SGDLS and CDR2 is YYNGEE. CDR3 length: 16 residues. V lost 3 bases, J lost 5 bases, and 10 bases stayed unmatched. CDR3 nucleotide sequence: TGTGCCAGCAGCGGCATGGGACAGGGGAGGGGAACTGAAGCTTTCTTT. Translated: CASSGMGQGRGTEAFF.

This sequence joins TRBV28 and TRBJ1-5; D unresolved. Trimming shortened V by 2 bases and J by 0 bases, and 11 bases separated the two germline ends. The CDR3 is 16 residues long. Germline values: CDR1 MDHEN, CDR2 SYDVKM. CDR3 in DNA: TGTGCCAGCAGTTTACTTACAGCGGATAGCAATCAGCCCCAGCATTTT. Protein sequence: CASSLLTADSNQPQHF.

V and J are TRBV18 and TRBJ2-5; possibly TRBD2 for D (5 bases). Germline V CDR1 and CDR2: KGHSH, LQKENI. Trimming stripped 1 base from V and 5 bases from J, with 11 bases between. This CDR3 comprises 14 residues. This CDR3 reads CASSPQGWEETQYF. The CDR3 nucleotides are TGTGCCAGCTCACCACAGGGCTGGGAGGAGACCCAGTACTTC. Combining the CDR3 with reference TRBV18 and TRBJ2-5 gives the whole variable domain NAGVMQNPRHLVRRRGQEARLRCSPMKGHSHVYWYRQLPEEGLKFMVYLQKENIIDESGMPKERFSAEFPKEGPSILRIQQVVRGDSAAYFCASSPQGWEETQYFGPGTRLLVL.

This clone was recorded only once. The chain employs TRBV6-6 and TRBJ2-7; tentative D call: TRBD1 (5 bases). Per the germline V gene, CDR1 is MNHNY and CDR2 is SVGAGI (reference sequence). Between the trimmed V and J ends, which lost 6 bases and 1 base, there was a span of 10 bases. The CDR3 has 13 residues. CDR3 loop: CASRPGSSYEQYF. DNA for the CDR3: TGTGCCAGCAGACCAGGGTCTTCCTACGAGCAGTACTTC.

The gene calls are TRBV4-1 and TRBJ2-7, with D tentatively TRBD2 (6 bases). Looked up from germline, CDR1 is MGHRA and CDR2 is YSYEKL. V was shortened by 0 bases and J by 2 bases, with 14 bases between the two germline ends. The CDR3 sequence is 16 residues long. CDR3 sequence (DNA): TGCGCCAGCAGCCAAGAATGGACGGCGGGGCCCTACGAGCAGTACTTC. Protein: CASSQEWTAGPYEQYF.

The rearrangement joins TRBV28 to TRBJ1-5, with 7 positions matching TRBD1. The V and J ends lost 6 bases and 3 bases, in that order; junction bases with no gene match: 2. There are 13 residues in the CDR3. Per germline, CDR1 MDHEN and CDR2 SYDVKM. The chain's CDR3 is CASRDRANQPQHF. In DNA, the CDR3 is TGTGCCAGCAGAGACAGGGCCAATCAGCCCCAGCATTTT.

The chain carries TRBV7-9 and TRBJ1-2; TRBD1 aligns across 10 bases. The V segment lost 6 bases and the J segment 12 bases; nucleotides outside the gene matches: 7. The CDR3 totals 12 residues. Germline CDR1 reads SEHNR; CDR2 reads FQNEAQ (reference sequence). CDR3 amino acids: CASSWGTGENTF. The DNA for the CDR3 is TGTGCCAGCAGTTGGGGGACAGGGGAGAACACCTTC.

The genes are TRBV5-4 and TRBJ1-5, with D possibly TRBD1 on 5 matching bases. The CDR3 has 14 residues. V dropped 4 bases and J dropped 4 bases, with 12 bases sitting between them. Per the germline V gene, CDR1 is SGHNT and CDR2 is YYREEE (reference sequence). CDR3 DNA: TGTGCCAGCAGCCGATGGGGGGGAAATCAGCCCCAGCATTTT. It translates to CASSRWGGNQPQHF.

This clone was seen a single time. This chain joins TRBV10-3 and TRBJ2-1, with 9 bases aligning to TRBD2. After removal of 5 bases from V and 8 bases from J, the junction contained 13 bases not matched to a gene. Germline CDR1 is ENHRY and CDR2 is SYGVKD. This CDR3 has 16 residues. The chain's CDR3 is CAISRASGTYGDEQFF. CDR3 DNA sequence: TGTGCCATCAGTCGGGCTAGCGGGACCTATGGCGATGAGCAGTTCTTC.

The CDR3 sequence: CASSLVGAGRYEQYF. DNA of the CDR3: TGTGCCAGCAGTTTGGTCGGTGCGGGACGCTACGAGCAGTACTTC. The V gene is TRBV28, the J gene TRBJ2-7; D is perhaps TRBD2 (6 bases). Germline loops: CDR1 MDHEN, CDR2 SYDVKM. V was cut by 3 bases and J by 3 bases, with 15 bases left in between. The CDR3 runs to 15 residues.

Regarding this clone: One end of the junction varies from germline; a read error may be responsible. The chain recombines TRBV6-2 or TRBV6-3 with TRBJ2-1, with D perhaps TRBD1 (6 bases). This CDR3 comprises 15 residues. Germline V gene data show CDR1 as MNHEY and CDR2 as SVGEGT. The CDR3 here is CASSYGQYSNNEQFF. The DNA for the CDR3 is TGTGCCAGCAGTTACGGACAGTACTCCAACAATGAGCAGTTCTTC.

This chain connects TRBV11-2 to TRBJ2-1; possibly TRBD2 for D (6 bases). Trimming stripped 5 bases from V and 8 bases from J, with 19 bases between. CDR1 is SGHAT and CDR2 is FQNNGV in the germline V gene. The CDR3 length is 15 residues. The CDR3 here is CASSPLGGADDEQFF. CDR3 DNA sequence: TGTGCCAGCAGCCCACTCGGGGGAGCTGACGATGAGCAGTTCTTC.

The chain links TRBV2 to TRBJ2-2, with D possibly matching TRBD1 (6 bases). Between the trimmed V and J ends, which lost 4 bases and 1 base, there was a span of 13 bases. The germline gives CDR1 SNHLY, CDR2 FYNNEI. The CDR3 runs to 16 residues. This CDR3 is CASSGTGILNTGELFF. DNA for the CDR3: TGTGCCAGCAGTGGCACAGGGATCCTGAACACCGGGGAGCTGTTTTTT. Combining the CDR3 with reference TRBV2 and TRBJ2-2 gives the whole variable domain EPEVTQTPSHQVTQMGQEVILRCVPISNHLYFYWYRQILGQKVEFLVSFYNNEISEKSEIFDDQFSVERPDGSNFTLKIRSTKLEDSAMYFCASSGTGILNTGELFFGEGSRLTVL.

The genes are TRBV6-5 and TRBJ2-6; D is ambiguous. V was pared by 6 bases and J by 0 bases, with 9 bases between. In germline, CDR1 is MNHEY, CDR2 SVGAGI. CDR3 length equals 15 residues. The CDR3 region has the DNA TGTGCCAGCAGCGCTGCGAGCTCTGGGGCCAACGTCCTGACTTTC. It translates to CASSAASSGANVLTF.

Only a few counts were recorded for this clone. This chain connects TRBV27 to TRBJ1-1; D uncertain. Between the trimmed V and J ends, which lost 3 bases and 1 base, there was a span of 9 bases. Germline CDR1 is MNHEY and CDR2 is SMNVEV (reference sequence). CDR3 length: 14 amino acids. The chain's CDR3 is CASSFGSRNTEAFF. For the CDR3, the DNA is TGTGCCAGCAGTTTCGGTTCGCGGAACACTGAAGCTTTCTTT.

The V call is TRBV27, the J call TRBJ2-7, with a weak D call TRBD1 (6 bases). The CDR3 runs 13 residues. Germline CDR1 and CDR2: MNHEY and SMNVEV (reference sequence). Trimming removed 3 bases at V and 6 bases at J, with 12 bases between. CDR3: CASSFAGVAEQYF. CDR3 sequence (DNA): TGTGCCAGCAGTTTTGCAGGGGTGGCCGAGCAGTACTTC.

The genes are TRBV6-6 and TRBJ2-3; 10 bases match TRBD2. CDR3 length equals 16 residues. V was clipped by 2 bases and J by 2 bases; unmatched bases: 4. The germline CDR1 and CDR2 sequences are MNHNY and SVGAGI (reference sequence). Written as DNA, the CDR3 is TGTGCCAGCAGTTACATGCTAGCGGGAGCCACAGATACGCAGTATTTT. It encodes CASSYMLAGATDTQYF.

J is TRBJ2-1 and V is TRBV28; 8 bases fit TRBD2. Germline loops: CDR1 MDHEN, CDR2 SYDVKM. The ends lost 7 bases at V and 1 base at J; junction bases unmatched: 6. CDR3 length equals 15 residues. CDR3 protein: CASNGGAESYNEQFF. DNA of the CDR3: TGTGCCAGCAACGGGGGGGCGGAGTCCTACAATGAGCAGTTCTTC.

The rearrangement joins TRBV6-5 to TRBJ1-5; D unclear. Germline V gene data show CDR1 as MNHEY and CDR2 as SVGAGI. The CDR3 extends over 13 amino acids. With 4 bases removed from V and 3 bases from J, the gap between germline ends came to 7 bases. This CDR3 is CASSLEYNQPQHF. In DNA form, the CDR3 reads TGTGCCAGCAGTTTGGAGTACAATCAGCCCCAGCATTTT.

V usage is TRBV28 and J usage is TRBJ2-2; D perhaps matches TRBD2 (6 bases). Germline lookup yields CDR1 MDHEN and CDR2 SYDVKM. The V end was cut by 7 bases, the J end by 3 bases, with 21 bases between. CDR3 length: 17 amino acids. The DNA of the CDR3 is TGTGCCAGCAACCTCCAACCCCGTGGAGGGTACACCGGGGAGCTGTTTTTT. Translation gives CASNLQPRGGYTGELFF.

The sample holds one count of this clone. V and J are TRBV18 and TRBJ1-4, with 8 bases matching TRBD1. The length of the CDR3 is 19 residues. Germline CDR1 and CDR2: KGHSH and LQKENI. The trim removed 1 base at V and 0 bases at J, leaving 10 bases unmatched. CDR3 protein: CASSPLGQAVPPTNEKLFF. The CDR3 DNA reads as TGTGCCAGCTCACCACTGGGACAGGCGGTCCCCCCAACTAATGAAAAACTGTTTTTT.

The chain recombines TRBV30 with TRBJ2-7; no clear D gene. Germline-derived CDR1 and CDR2 are GTSNPN and SVGIG (reference sequence). The CDR3 consists of 12 residues. Trimming stripped 3 bases from V and 4 bases from J, with 10 bases between. The CDR3 is CAWSKTRYEQYF. The CDR3 DNA is TGTGCCTGGAGCAAAACTCGGTACGAGCAGTACTTC.

J is TRBJ1-6 and V is TRBV19; 8 bases agree with TRBD1. The junction had 8 bases not matched to a gene; V was cut back by 5 bases and J by 8 bases. CDR1 and CDR2 (germline): LNHDA, SQIVND (reference sequence). The length of the CDR3 is 15 residues. The CDR3 here is CASSSLDRGYSPLHF. The CDR3 nucleotides read TGTGCCAGTAGTTCCCTCGACAGGGGCTATTCACCCCTCCACTTT.

This clone was detected only a few times. This chain uses TRBV12-3 or TRBV12-4 with TRBJ2-7; 10 bases are shared with TRBD1. Losses at the gene ends were 5 bases for V and 7 bases for J; bases not matched to a gene: 5. The CDR3 runs to 13 residues. The CDR3 DNA is TGTGCCAGCAGTCGACAGGGGGCCACAGAGCAGTACTTC. Translated, it gives CASSRQGATEQYF.

The chain recombines TRBV28 with TRBJ1-3, with D hard to call. The germline V gene encodes CDR1 MDHEN and CDR2 SYDVKM. Trimming removed 1 base at V and 7 bases at J, with 11 bases between. CDR3 length: 14 amino acids. The CDR3 sequence is CASSLYREANTIYF. The CDR3 DNA reads TGTGCCAGCAGTTTATATCGGGAAGCCAACACCATATATTTT.